The next 11 T cell receptor beta chains were all read from a single sample in a study of blood T cell repertoires in COVID-19. Repertoires were generated with immunoSEQ multiplex PCR, while TCRdb's copy carries only in-frame clones and drops some. Among about 50,000 clones, over 80% were seen once, and the ten largest hold more than 9.5%. Sequencing was done on a sample of peripheral blood. Receptors were obtained from a human donor with active COVID-19. The donor label of this sample is uncertain.

This sequence joins TRBV5-6 and TRBJ2-5; 7 bases match TRBD1. The CDR3 runs 19 residues. The V gene end was trimmed by 3 bases and the J gene end by 1 base; junction bases not matched to a gene: 18. Per the germline V gene, CDR1 is SGHDT and CDR2 is YYEEEE. Here the CDR3 reads CASSWIRDRWSVLQETQYF. The CDR3 DNA sequence: TGTGCCAGCAGCTGGATCCGGGACAGATGGTCGGTTCTCCAAGAGACCCAGTACTTC.

V gene TRBV18 combines with J gene TRBJ1-4, with 9 nucleotides matching TRBD1. Germline lookup yields CDR1 KGHSH and CDR2 LQKENI. The trim removed 2 bases at V and 3 bases at J, leaving 7 bases unmatched. The CDR3 covers 17 residues. In nucleotides, the CDR3 is TGTGCCAGCTCACCAAGCCTACAGGGGGCGGCTAATGAAAAACTGTTTTTT. Amino acid sequence: CASSPSLQGAANEKLFF.

The chain recombines TRBV6-5 with TRBJ2-1; TRBD1 might be the D (6 bases). The CDR3 spans 12 residues. CDR1 is MNHEY, CDR2 SVGAGI, per germline. Trimming cost V 8 bases and J 6 bases, with 11 bases left between them. The CDR3: CASARGGNEQFF. CDR3 bases: TGTGCCAGCGCCAGGGGCGGCAATGAGCAGTTCTTC.

The chain couples TRBV5-1 to TRBJ2-1, with D tentatively TRBD1 (5 bases). Trimming took 4 bases from V and 5 from J, leaving 19 bases between them. The CDR3 runs to 16 residues. Germline lookup yields CDR1 SGHRS and CDR2 YFSETQ. For the CDR3, the DNA is TGCGCCAGCAGCCCGGTCCAGGGCACGGTCAACAATGAGCAGTTCTTC. The encoded protein is CASSPVQGTVNNEQFF.

The genes are TRBV27 and TRBJ2-1; TRBD2 agrees at 10 bases. Germline trimming cut 3 bases from V and 5 bases from J; bases unmatched to any gene: 16. The CDR3 consists of 19 residues. Germline loops: CDR1 MNHEY, CDR2 SMNVEV (reference sequence). CDR3 loop: CASSFYQREGYGANNEQFF. The CDR3 nucleotides read TGTGCCAGCAGTTTTTACCAGCGGGAGGGTTATGGGGCCAACAATGAGCAGTTCTTC.

The chain employs TRBV28 and TRBJ1-5, with 7 bases lining up with TRBD1. This CDR3 is built from 17 residues. V gave up 3 bases and J gave up 7 bases; unmatched junction bases: 15. The V gene's germline CDR1 is MDHEN and CDR2 SYDVKM. CDR3 sequence: CASSLWGNRGVRQPQHF. Here the CDR3 DNA reads TGTGCCAGCAGTTTGTGGGGGAACAGGGGCGTTAGGCAGCCCCAGCATTTT. Supplemented by reference TRBV28 and TRBJ1-5, the full variable domain reads DVKVTQSSRYLVKRTGEKVFLECVQDMDHENMFWYRQDPGLGLRLIYFSYDVKMKEKGDIPEGYSVSREKKERFSLILESASTNQTSMYLCASSLWGNRGVRQPQHFGDGTRLSIL.

V is TRBV12-3 or TRBV12-4 and J is TRBJ2-7; possible D gene TRBD1, 6 bases. Deletions cut 5 bases from V and 2 bases from J, with 10 bases between. CDR3 size: 13 residues. Here the CDR3 reads CASSPGQTYEQYF. The CDR3 nucleotides are TGTGCCAGCAGTCCGGGACAAACCTACGAGCAGTACTTC.

The chain uses TRBV6-5 and TRBJ2-1, with 8 bases fitting TRBD1. The V gene's germline CDR1 is MNHEY and CDR2 SVGAGI. The CDR3 covers 13 residues. Germline trimming cut 6 bases from V and 6 bases from J; bases unmatched to any gene: 4. The CDR3 loop is CASRRTGTNEQFF. The CDR3 nucleotides are TGTGCCAGCAGGAGGACAGGGACCAATGAGCAGTTCTTC.

The chain has TRBV7-6 and TRBJ2-7, with 8 positions matching TRBD1. V lost 1 base to trimming and J lost 3 bases; unmatched junction nucleotides: 5. Germline assignment: CDR1 SGHVS and CDR2 FNYEAQ. CDR3 length: 15 amino acids. The CDR3 loop is CASSLEAGGYYEQYF. The CDR3 region has the DNA TGTGCCAGCAGCTTAGAGGCAGGGGGCTACTACGAGCAGTACTTC.

The chain employs TRBV28 and TRBJ1-4; 7 nucleotides line up with TRBD1. The junction had 10 bases not matched to a gene; V was cut back by 7 bases and J by 5 bases. The CDR3 totals 15 residues. Germline CDR1 reads MDHEN; CDR2 reads SYDVKM. The CDR3 nucleotides are TGTGCCAGCACGACAGGGTGGGATGCGAATGAAAAACTGTTTTTT. Its protein product is CASTTGWDANEKLFF.

This clone was counted once. The chain combines TRBV19 with TRBJ1-2; TRBD1 agrees at 7 bases. Germline V gene sequence: CDR1 LNHDA, CDR2 SQIVND (reference sequence). The ends lost 4 bases at V and 2 bases at J; junction bases unmatched: 10. The CDR3 is 16 residues long. DNA for the CDR3: TGTGCCAGTAGTAGGTTCGGGGGACAGACCAACTATGGCTACACCTTC. As protein: CASSRFGGQTNYGYTF. The full variable domain, in which reference TRBV19 and TRBJ1-2 provide the parts outside the CDR3, is DGGITQSPKYLFRKEGQNVTLSCEQNLNHDAMYWYRQDPGQGLRLIYYSQIVNDFQKGDIAEGYSVSREKKESFPLTVTSAQKNPTAFYLCASSRFGGQTNYGYTFGSGTRLTVV.